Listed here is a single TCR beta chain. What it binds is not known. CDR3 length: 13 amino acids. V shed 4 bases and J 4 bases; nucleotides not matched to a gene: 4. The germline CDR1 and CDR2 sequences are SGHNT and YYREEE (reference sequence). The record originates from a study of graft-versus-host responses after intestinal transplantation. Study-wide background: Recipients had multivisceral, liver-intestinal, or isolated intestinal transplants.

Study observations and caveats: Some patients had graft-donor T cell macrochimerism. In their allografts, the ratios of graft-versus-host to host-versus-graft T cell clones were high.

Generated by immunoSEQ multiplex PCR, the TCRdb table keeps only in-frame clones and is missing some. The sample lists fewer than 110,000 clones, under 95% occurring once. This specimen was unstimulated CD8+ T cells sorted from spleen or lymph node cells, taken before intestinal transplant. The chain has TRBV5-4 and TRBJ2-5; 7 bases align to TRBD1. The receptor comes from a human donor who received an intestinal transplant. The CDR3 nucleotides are TGTGCCAGCAGCCAGACAGGGAGAGAGACCCAGTACTTC. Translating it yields CASSQTGRETQYF.